The 30 T cell receptor beta chains given below trace back to one sample, sequenced in a study of CD8 T cells in Susac syndrome. When the RNA was reverse transcribed, random hexamers were used with an input of roughly 0.5 to 1 ug. TCRdb re-called the immunoSEQ multiplex PCR reads through MiXCR, storing one row per CDR3 protein. The profile shows just over 80,000 distinct CDR3 sequences, roughly 94% of them singletons. The sample taken for sequencing was CD8+ T cells from PBMCs. The receptors shown here come from a human donor in good health.

The J gene is TRBJ2-7, the V gene TRBV28; 11 bases fit TRBD1. There are 14 residues in the CDR3. In germline, CDR1 is MDHEN, CDR2 SYDVKM. V lost 4 bases and J lost 5; bases outside the gene matches: 4. For the CDR3, the DNA is TGTGCCAGCAGTTGGGACAGGGGGGACAACGAGCAGTACGTC. Its translation: CASSWDRGDNEQYV.

The genes are TRBV29-1 and TRBJ2-5; D is undetermined. CDR1 SQVTM and CDR2 ANQGSEA come from the germline V gene. The CDR3 sequence is 15 residues long. V was trimmed by 0 bases and J by 2 bases, leaving 13 bases between them. In DNA form, the CDR3 reads TGCAGCGTTGAAGATCCTGTTGTGGGACAAGAGACCCAGTACTTC. The encoded protein is CSVEDPVVGQETQYF.

The chain couples TRBV27 to TRBJ1-1, with 7 bases fitting TRBD1. The CDR3 covers 14 residues. After removal of 2 bases from V and 6 bases from J, the junction contained 6 bases not matched to a gene. CDR1 and CDR2 (germline): MNHEY, SMNVEV (reference sequence). Here the CDR3 reads CASSLGDREAEAFF. In DNA, the CDR3 is TGTGCCAGCAGTTTAGGCGACAGGGAGGCTGAAGCTTTCTTT.

The gene calls are TRBV7-9 and TRBJ2-2; D gene unclear. This CDR3 has 15 amino acids. Germline assignment: CDR1 SEHNR and CDR2 FQNEAQ (reference sequence). V was cut by 5 bases and J by 3 bases, with 13 bases left in between. CDR3 loop: CASSHLGRDTGELFF. CDR3 bases: TGTGCCAGCAGCCATCTAGGGCGAGACACCGGGGAGCTGTTTTTT.

This rearrangement joins TRBV20-1 to TRBJ2-1, with 7 bases that match TRBD1. After removal of 7 bases from V and 5 bases from J, the junction contained 11 bases not matched to a gene. The CDR3 runs to 14 residues. The V gene's germline CDR1 is DFQATT and CDR2 SNEGSKA (reference sequence). The CDR3 here is CSGLSQGWHNEQFF. CDR3 DNA sequence: TGCAGTGGGCTCTCACAGGGGTGGCACAATGAGCAGTTCTTC.

This clonotype was recorded once. This chain uses TRBV27 with TRBJ2-1, with D tentatively TRBD2 (6 bases). CDR3 length: 15 residues. Between the trimmed V and J ends, which lost 8 bases and 0 bases, there was a span of 14 bases. Germline CDR1 and CDR2: MNHEY and SMNVEV (reference sequence). Here the CDR3 reads CASGLPGLSYNEQFF. In DNA form, the CDR3 reads TGTGCCAGCGGATTACCGGGACTCTCCTACAATGAGCAGTTCTTC.

The chain uses TRBV7-9 and TRBJ2-7; D possibly matches TRBD1 or TRBD2 (5 bases each). Trimming took off 5 bases at V and 3 bases at J, with 11 bases between the two ends. The CDR3 loop spans 13 amino acids. Germline CDR1 and CDR2: SEHNR and FQNEAQ (reference sequence). CDR3 sequence reads: CASSLRGGYEQYV. The CDR3 region has the DNA TGTGCCAGCAGCCTGAGGGGTGGCTACGAGCAGTACGTC.

This chain connects TRBV5-4 to TRBJ2-3; 13 nucleotides agree with TRBD2. The CDR3 is 16 residues long. Germline V lookup: CDR1 SGHNT, CDR2 YYREEE (reference sequence). V shed 2 bases and J 5 bases; nucleotides not matched to a gene: 5. The DNA of the CDR3 is TGTGCCAGCAGCTTCCGCGGACTAGCGGGAGTAGATACGCAGTATTTT. Translation gives CASSFRGLAGVDTQYF.

The chain couples TRBV19 to TRBJ2-7; D uncertain. Germline CDR1 LNHDA, CDR2 SQIVND (reference sequence). Trimming pared 2 bases from V and 4 bases from J, leaving 6 bases between. This CDR3 contains 12 residues. The CDR3 loop reads CASSIWAYEQYF. The CDR3 DNA sequence: TGTGCCAGTAGTATATGGGCGTACGAGCAGTACTTC.

The rearrangement joins TRBV28 to TRBJ2-1; tentative D call: TRBD2 (5 bases). Germline CDR1 MDHEN, CDR2 SYDVKM. The V gene lost 3 bases and the J gene lost 0 bases, with 15 bases spanning the gap. The CDR3 has 17 amino acids. The CDR3 here is CASSLEVLLSSYNEQFF. DNA for the CDR3: TGTGCCAGCAGTTTGGAGGTACTCTTGAGCTCCTACAATGAGCAGTTCTTC.

The V and J genes are TRBV7-9 and TRBJ2-2, with 10 bases aligning to TRBD1. Germline lookup yields CDR1 SEHNR and CDR2 FQNEAQ (reference sequence). The V gene end was trimmed by 4 bases and the J gene end by 5 bases; junction bases not matched to a gene: 7. CDR3 size: 16 residues. Written as DNA, the CDR3 is TGTGCCAGCAGCTCACGCCGGGACAGGGGTACCGGGGAGCTGTTTTTT. Its translation: CASSSRRDRGTGELFF. The full variable domain, in which reference TRBV7-9 and TRBJ2-2 provide the parts outside the CDR3, is DTGVSQNPRHKITKRGQNVTFRCDPISEHNRLYWYRQTLGQGPEFLTYFQNEAQLEKSRLLSDRFSAERPKGSFSTLEIQRTEQGDSAMYLCASSSRRDRGTGELFFGEGSRLTVL.

V is TRBV7-9 and J is TRBJ2-5; perhaps TRBD1 as D (5 bases). This CDR3 spans 17 amino acids. The V and J ends lost 2 bases and 4 bases respectively, with 20 bases between them. Per the germline V gene, CDR1 is SEHNR and CDR2 is FQNEAQ (reference sequence). The chain's CDR3 is CASSLQGRADFGETQYF. CDR3 in DNA: TGTGCCAGCAGCTTACAGGGCAGGGCGGATTTTGGAGAGACCCAGTACTTC.

This rearrangement joins TRBV30 to TRBJ1-2, with 7 bases lining up with TRBD1. Per germline, CDR1 GTSNPN and CDR2 SVGIG (reference sequence). This CDR3 is built from 19 residues. V shed 4 bases and J 0 bases; nucleotides not matched to a gene: 20. CDR3 nucleotides: TGTGCCTGGACCATCGAAAACCGCCGCGGGACAGCGGCTAACTATGGCTACACCTTC. As protein: CAWTIENRRGTAANYGYTF. Complete variable domain (other parts from reference TRBV30 and TRBJ1-2): SQTIHQWPATLVQPVGSPLSLECTVEGTSNPNLYWYRQAAGRGLQLLFYSVGIGQISSEVPQNLSASRPQDRQFILSSKKLLLSDSGFYLCAWTIENRRGTAANYGYTFGSGTRLTVV.

The chain employs TRBV7-8 and TRBJ2-1; tentative D call: TRBD2 (6 bases). Trimming shortened V by 4 bases and J by 11 bases, and 15 bases separated the two germline ends. The CDR3 is 13 amino acids. Germline lookup yields CDR1 SGHVS and CDR2 FQNEAQ. This chain's CDR3 is CASSSTSAGQQFF. Here the CDR3 DNA reads TGTGCCAGCAGCTCAACTTCGGCGGGGCAGCAGTTCTTC.

The CDR3 bases are TGCGCCAGCAGCCAAGGGACGGGATACACTGAAGCTTTCTTT. Translation gives CASSQGTGYTEAFF. The rearrangement uses TRBV4-3 and TRBJ1-1; D is unclear. Trimming pared 1 base from V and 3 bases from J, leaving 9 bases between. CDR1 is LGHNA, CDR2 YSLEER, per germline. This CDR3 comprises 14 residues.

The chain combines TRBV6-1 with TRBJ2-2; D unresolved. The CDR3 spans 13 residues. V was trimmed by 8 bases and J by 1 base, leaving 8 bases between them. The germline V gene has CDR1 MNHNS and CDR2 SASEGT. The CDR3: CASRAENTGELFF. DNA of the CDR3: TGTGCCAGCCGGGCCGAGAACACCGGGGAGCTGTTTTTT.

V gene TRBV9 combines with J gene TRBJ2-1, with D possibly TRBD1 on 5 matching bases. The V gene's germline CDR1 is SGDLS and CDR2 YYNGEE. This CDR3 comprises 15 residues. V gave up 3 bases and J gave up 2 bases, with 12 bases separating them. The CDR3 coding sequence is TGTGCCAGCAGCGCGGCCCAGGGTCCCTACAATGAGCAGTTCTTC. This encodes CASSAAQGPYNEQFF.

This chain links TRBV11-2 with TRBJ2-1, with D perhaps matching TRBD1 (5 bases). The CDR3 runs to 14 residues. Germline V CDR1 and CDR2: SGHAT, FQNNGV. With 4 bases removed from V and 7 bases from J, the gap between germline ends came to 14 bases. CDR3 nucleotide sequence: TGTGCCAGCAGCTCGTTTCTAGGGGCTAATGAGCAGTTCTTC. Protein product: CASSSFLGANEQFF.

The chain uses TRBV28 and TRBJ2-1; TRBD1 agrees at 7 bases. Germline lookup yields CDR1 MDHEN and CDR2 SYDVKM. The V and J ends lost 7 bases and 7 bases, in that order; junction bases with no gene match: 4. The CDR3 covers 12 residues. CDR3 in DNA: TGTGCCAGCACTGAGGGGGCGAATGAGCAGTTCTTC. It specifies CASTEGANEQFF.

V gene TRBV3-1 combines with J gene TRBJ1-1; weak D call: TRBD1 (6 bases). V lost 4 bases and J lost 0, with 24 bases in between. The V gene's germline CDR1 is LGHDT and CDR2 YNNKEL (reference sequence). The CDR3 sequence is 19 residues long. As DNA, the CDR3 is TGTGCCAGCAGCCCCGATCTACAGGGAAGGAGACTTTTGAACACTGAAGCTTTCTTT. Translation gives CASSPDLQGRRLLNTEAFF.

The chain recombines TRBV12-3 or TRBV12-4 with TRBJ2-7; TRBD1 matches 9 bases. J gave up 2 bases and V 5 bases, and 4 bases lay outside the gene matches. The CDR3 loop spans 14 amino acids. CDR3 DNA sequence: TGTGCCAGCAGTACCCGGGACAGGGCCTACGAGCAGTACTTC. It yields the protein CASSTRDRAYEQYF.

The chain links TRBV11-2 to TRBJ2-7; D gene uncertain. The CDR3 totals 11 residues. Germline assignment: CDR1 SGHAT and CDR2 FQNNGV. Deletions cut 7 bases from V and 3 bases from J, with 7 bases between. The CDR3 region is CASTLGYEQYF. The CDR3 coding sequence is TGTGCCAGCACATTGGGCTACGAGCAGTACTTC.

The chain recombines TRBV12-3 or TRBV12-4 with TRBJ2-7; 10 bases match TRBD1. Trimming took 4 bases from V and 5 from J; bases not matched to a gene: 8. The CDR3 runs to 15 residues. CDR3 in amino acids: CASSSDRGLRHEQYF. The CDR3 DNA is TGTGCCAGCAGTTCTGACAGGGGGCTACGCCACGAGCAGTACTTC.

The count of this clonotype is one. The chain uses TRBV24-1 and TRBJ2-7; D is unresolved. The CDR3 loop spans 13 amino acids. Germline lookup yields CDR1 KGHDR and CDR2 SFDVKD. V lost 3 bases and J 3 bases, leaving 8 bases between the germline ends. CDR3 sequence (DNA): TGTGCCACCAGTGATCGTGGGGACTACGAGCAGTACTTC. Translating it yields CATSDRGDYEQYF.

The chain couples TRBV29-1 to TRBJ2-7; 8 positions agree with TRBD1. CDR1 SQVTM and CDR2 ANQGSEA come from the germline V gene. The CDR3 covers 13 residues. Losses at the gene ends were 6 bases for V and 3 bases for J; bases not matched to a gene: 7. The CDR3 sequence: CSVEPTGGYEQYF. In nucleotides, the CDR3 is TGCAGCGTCGAACCCACAGGGGGCTACGAGCAGTACTTC.

The chain is built from TRBV29-1 and TRBJ2-1; no clear D gene. Deletions cut 5 bases from V and 8 bases from J, with 25 bases between. Germline V gene lookup returns CDR1 SQVTM and CDR2 ANQGSEA. CDR3 size: 16 residues. In DNA form, the CDR3 reads TGCAGCGTTACGCCTAGGAGATTTCCAGCTGACGATGAGCAGTTCTTC. It specifies CSVTPRRFPADDEQFF.

The CDR3 DNA follows: TGTGCCAGCAGGGACAGATACTACGAGCAGTACTTC. Translating it yields CASRDRYYEQYF. The J gene is TRBJ2-7, the V gene TRBV7-9; tentative D call: TRBD1 (6 bases). V was cut by 6 bases and J by 3 bases, with 9 bases left in between. The CDR3 loop spans 12 amino acids. The germline CDR1 and CDR2 sequences are SEHNR and FQNEAQ (reference sequence).

The chain couples TRBV29-1 to TRBJ2-1, with TRBD2 matching over 13 bases. The CDR3 contains 18 residues. The V segment lost 3 bases and the J segment 4 bases; nucleotides outside the gene matches: 12. Germline V CDR1 and CDR2: SQVTM, ANQGSEA. The CDR3 sequence is CSVEGMTSGRPGYNEQFF. In DNA form, the CDR3 reads TGCAGCGTTGAGGGAATGACTAGCGGGAGGCCGGGTTACAATGAGCAGTTCTTC.

The CDR3 DNA reads as TGTGCCAGCAGTTACTCGGAGGGGCTCGAGCAGTACTTC. It translates to CASSYSEGLEQYF. The chain employs TRBV6-5 and TRBJ2-7; the D gene is possibly TRBD2 (6 bases). CDR1 is MNHEY and CDR2 is SVGAGI in the germline V gene. This CDR3 is built from 13 residues. The germline V and J ends were trimmed by 0 bases and 6 bases, with 9 bases remaining between them.

V gene TRBV29-1 combines with J gene TRBJ2-7, with no clear D. Germline V gene lookup returns CDR1 SQVTM and CDR2 ANQGSEA. The CDR3 covers 12 residues. Trimming took off 3 bases at V and 0 bases at J, with 6 bases between the two ends. The CDR3: CSVDSPSYEQYV. CDR3 bases: TGCAGCGTTGACAGCCCCTCCTACGAGCAGTACGTC.